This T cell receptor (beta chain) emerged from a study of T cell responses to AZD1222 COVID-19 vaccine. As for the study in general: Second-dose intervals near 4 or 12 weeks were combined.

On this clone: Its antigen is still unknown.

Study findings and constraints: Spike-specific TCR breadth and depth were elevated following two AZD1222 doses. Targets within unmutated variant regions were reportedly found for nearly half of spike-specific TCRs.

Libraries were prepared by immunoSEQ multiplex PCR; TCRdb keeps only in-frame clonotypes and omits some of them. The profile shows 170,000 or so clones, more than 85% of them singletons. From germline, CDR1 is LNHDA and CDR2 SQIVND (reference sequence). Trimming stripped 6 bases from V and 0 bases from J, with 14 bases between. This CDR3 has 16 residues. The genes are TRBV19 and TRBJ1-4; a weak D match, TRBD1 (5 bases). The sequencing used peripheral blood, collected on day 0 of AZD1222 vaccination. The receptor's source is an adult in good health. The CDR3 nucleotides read TGTGCCAGTAGCCCCGGGACGGGGGCAACTAATGAAAAACTGTTTTTT. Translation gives CASSPGTGATNEKLFF.